Each of the 28 T cell receptor beta chains below was sequenced from the same sample in a study of CD8+CD57+ T cells in acquired aplastic anemia. Genomic DNA served as template for TCR beta VDJ and CDR3 profiling. TCRdb re-derived calls from the reads in MiXCR, one entry per CDR3 protein. The table shows roughly 240,000 distinct CDR3 sequences, with 40% to 50% occurring only once. Those patients picked for sequencing had displayed CD8+CD57+ cell expansion on flow cytometry. Sequencing used sorted CD4+, CD8+, or CD8+CD57+ T cells (not recorded which) from PBMCs. The receptors derive from a human donor with aplastic anemia.

This chain joins TRBV5-1 and TRBJ1-2, with TRBD1 as a possible D gene (5 bases). This CDR3 region has 14 residues. V lost 4 bases, J lost 12 bases, and 22 bases lay in between. Germline values: CDR1 SGHRS, CDR2 YFSETQ. The CDR3 loop is CASSPYRGDSGNTF. The CDR3, as DNA: TGCGCCAGCAGCCCCTACCGGGGGGATTCTGGAAACACCTTC.

V usage is TRBV7-7 and J usage is TRBJ1-3, with no clear D. Trimming stripped 8 bases from V and 3 bases from J, with 11 bases between. Per germline, CDR1 SSHAT and CDR2 FNYEAQ (reference sequence). The CDR3 length is 13 residues. CDR3 sequence (DNA): TGTGCCAGCCGGGCCCTCGGTGGAAACACCATATATTTT. Encoded protein: CASRALGGNTIYF.

This clonotype was detected many times. V usage is TRBV7-9 and J usage is TRBJ2-5, with a possible D match to TRBD1 (6 bases). The germline V and J ends were trimmed by 5 bases and 0 bases, with 19 bases remaining between them. Germline V CDR1 and CDR2: SEHNR, FQNEAQ (reference sequence). The CDR3 loop spans 17 amino acids. The CDR3 sequence is CASSLNGQNIHQETQYF. The CDR3 bases are TGTGCCAGCAGCCTGAACGGACAGAATATACACCAAGAGACCCAGTACTTC. Looking up the rest from reference TRBV7-9 and TRBJ2-5 gives the full variable domain: DTGVSQNPRHKITKRGQNVTFRCDPISEHNRLYWYRQTLGQGPEFLTYFQNEAQLEKSRLLSDRFSAERPKGSFSTLEIQRTEQGDSAMYLCASSLNGQNIHQETQYFGPGTRLLVL.

This clonotype has just a few counts. Since a much larger clone is just one base distant, this may be a read error. The rearrangement joins TRBV6-5 to TRBJ2-7; 7 positions agree with TRBD1. This CDR3 has 14 amino acids. V lost 5 bases, J lost 6 bases, and 10 bases stayed unmatched. Germline V gives CDR1 MNHEY, CDR2 SVGAGI. The CDR3 DNA reads as TGTGCCAGCAGTCCCGACAGGGCGGACCGCGAGCAGTACTTC. Translated: CASSPDRADREQYF.

As to this clonotype: With a much larger clone just one base away, this may be a read error. The chain joins TRBV5-4 to TRBJ2-7; D is unclear. The germline V gene encodes CDR1 SGHNT and CDR2 YYREEE (reference sequence). The CDR3 spans 15 residues. Here the CDR3 DNA reads TGCGCCAGCAGCTTGGCGTCCGGTAGGACGTACGAGCATTACTTC. It specifies CASSLASGRTYEHYF.

The chain couples TRBV19 to TRBJ1-2; TRBD1 matches 7 bases. From germline, CDR1 is LNHDA and CDR2 SQIVND (reference sequence). The CDR3 has 14 residues. V trimming: 6 bases; J trimming: 4 bases; junction bases outside the gene matches: 8. The CDR3 is CASRAGGEGYGYTF. The CDR3 DNA follows: TGTGCCAGTAGGGCAGGGGGTGAGGGCTATGGCTACACCTTC.

Concerning this clonotype: A clone one base away is much larger, so this may be a read error. The rearrangement joins TRBV7-2 to TRBJ2-3, with D hard to call. The CDR3 contains 18 residues. Trimming pared 0 bases from V and 5 bases from J, leaving 21 bases between. Germline loops: CDR1 SGHTA, CDR2 FQGNSA. The CDR3: CASSLAALSILVRDTQYF. DNA of the CDR3: TGTGCCAGCAGCTTAGCGGCCTTGAGTATTTTGGTACGAGATACGCAGTATTTT.

This sequence joins TRBV7-9 and TRBJ2-5; 8 positions match TRBD1. The junction had 9 bases not matched to a gene; V was cut back by 7 bases and J by 5 bases. This CDR3 spans 14 amino acids. Looked up from germline, CDR1 is SEHNR and CDR2 is FQNEAQ (reference sequence). For the CDR3, the DNA is TGTGCCAGCACGATCACCGGACAGGGTGAGACCCAGTACTTC. This encodes CASTITGQGETQYF.

A few counts support this clonotype. The J gene is TRBJ2-1, the V gene TRBV5-1; the match to TRBD1 covers 7 bases. J was trimmed by 8 bases and V by 4 bases; bases with no gene match: 6. The CDR3 is 13 residues long. CDR1 and CDR2 (germline): SGHRS, YFSETQ. The CDR3, as DNA: TGCGCCAGCAGCCCGCCGACAGGGTATGAGCAGTTCTTC. This encodes CASSPPTGYEQFF.

This clonotype was detected only once. The chain links TRBV7-2 to TRBJ1-2; the D gene is possibly TRBD1 (5 bases). The CDR3 loop spans 16 amino acids. With 5 bases removed from V and 3 bases from J, the gap between germline ends came to 19 bases. Germline V gives CDR1 SGHTA, CDR2 FQGNSA. The CDR3 loop is CASSQSDSQGHYGYTF. The CDR3 DNA reads TGTGCCAGCAGCCAGAGTGACAGCCAGGGACACTATGGCTACACCTTC.

The CDR3 spells CASSPLQVGSTEAFF. In nucleotides, the CDR3 is TGTGCCAGCAGTCCCTTACAGGTGGGGAGCACTGAAGCTTTCTTT. J is TRBJ1-1 and V is TRBV27, with a possible D match to TRBD1 (5 bases). Germline V CDR1 and CDR2: MNHEY, SMNVEV (reference sequence). CDR3 length: 15 residues. Trimming took 5 bases from V and 4 from J, leaving 17 bases between them.

In regard to this clonotype: A much larger clonotype is one base distant, so this may be a read error. CDR3 sequence: CAWSVGTGDSYTF. CDR3 sequence (DNA): TGTGCCTGGAGTGTCGGGACAGGGGACAGCTACACCTTC. This chain joins TRBV30 and TRBJ1-2; TRBD1 matches at 10 bases. The CDR3 spans 13 residues. V shed 0 bases, J shed 9 bases, and the junction held 4 bases outside the gene matches. In germline, CDR1 is GTSNPN, CDR2 SVGIG (reference sequence).

This clonotype came up many times. V usage is TRBV27 and J usage is TRBJ2-7, with 10 positions matching TRBD2. Germline V gene lookup returns CDR1 MNHEY and CDR2 SMNVEV (reference sequence). The junction had 3 bases not matched to a gene; V was cut back by 5 bases and J by 2 bases. This CDR3 has 14 amino acids. CDR3 sequence (DNA): TGTGCCAGCAGTCCCGGACTAGCGGCCTACGAGCAGTACTTC. Translation: CASSPGLAAYEQYF.

The J gene is TRBJ2-5, the V gene TRBV2; D is undetermined. Between the trimmed V and J ends, which lost 7 bases and 5 bases, there was a span of 8 bases. This CDR3 has 11 amino acids. Germline loops: CDR1 SNHLY, CDR2 FYNNEI. The CDR3 DNA is TGTGCCAGCACCATTAGTGAGACCCAGTACTTC. It codes for CASTISETQYF.

The genes are TRBV10-3 and TRBJ2-7; 7 bases match TRBD2. The CDR3 totals 15 residues. V lost 1 base, J lost 0 bases, and 3 bases stayed unmatched. Germline loops: CDR1 ENHRY, CDR2 SYGVKD. This CDR3 is CAISEWRGSSYEQYF. Here the CDR3 DNA reads TGTGCCATCAGTGAGTGGCGGGGGAGCTCCTACGAGCAGTACTTC.

This clonotype was seen only once. The rearrangement uses TRBV20-1 and TRBJ1-1, with a weak D call TRBD1 (6 bases). Germline V gene data show CDR1 as DFQATT and CDR2 as SNEGSKA (reference sequence). The CDR3 loop spans 16 amino acids. The germline V and J ends were trimmed by 0 bases and 1 base, with 15 bases remaining between them. The CDR3 spells CSARDWGGARNTEAFF. CDR3 nucleotide sequence: TGCAGTGCTAGAGATTGGGGGGGCGCCAGGAACACTGAAGCTTTCTTT.

About this clonotype: The conserved final phenylalanine or tryptophan is absent from the CDR3, which likely points to a read error. This chain uses TRBV28 with TRBJ1-3; D not certain. Germline lookup yields CDR1 MDHEN and CDR2 SYDVKM. The V end lost 5 bases, the J end lost 0 bases, and 11 bases lay between the germline ends. The CDR3 sequence is 15 residues long. CDR3 in amino acids: CASSLPWVSGNTIYS. DNA for the CDR3: TGTGCCAGCAGTCTCCCGTGGGTCTCTGGAAACACCATATATTCT.

The chain combines TRBV15 with TRBJ1-6; D unresolved. V shed 6 bases and J shed 3 bases, with 12 bases lying between them. Germline V gene data show CDR1 as LNHNV and CDR2 as YYDKDF (reference sequence). This CDR3 spans 15 amino acids. The CDR3 is CATRATLNYNSPLHF. The CDR3 nucleotides are TGTGCCACCAGGGCGACACTAAACTATAATTCACCCCTCCACTTT.

The gene calls are TRBV2 and TRBJ2-7, with 9 positions matching TRBD2. This CDR3 is built from 12 residues. V dropped 6 bases and J dropped 9; count of bases not matched to a gene: 6. Germline CDR1 SNHLY, CDR2 FYNNEI. CDR3 DNA sequence: TGTGCCAGCAGCGCGGGGGGGCCGAGGCAGTACTTC. The encoded protein is CASSAGGPRQYF.

Of note for this clonotype: A much larger clone differs from this one at a single base, so this may be a read error. This sequence joins TRBV5-6 and TRBJ1-1; maybe TRBD1 (6 bases). Per the germline V gene, CDR1 is SGHDT and CDR2 is YYEEEE. This CDR3 has 14 residues. In DNA form, the CDR3 reads TGTGTCAGCAGCCCCGGACAGTCTTTCACTGAAGCTTTCTTT. Its translation is CVSSPGQSFTEAFF.

The V and J genes are TRBV7-8 and TRBJ1-3; D is unclear. CDR3 length: 14 amino acids. The germline V gene encodes CDR1 SGHVS and CDR2 FQNEAQ. Trimming shortened V by 5 bases and J by 1 base, and 9 bases separated the two germline ends. The CDR3 DNA follows: TGTGCCAGCAGCGACGGAACTTCTGGAAACACCATATATTTT. As protein: CASSDGTSGNTIYF.

This clonotype was seen only a few times. Mismatch with germline at one junction end may stem from a read error. V gene TRBV15 combines with J gene TRBJ1-1, with a weak D call TRBD1 (5 bases). The CDR3 has 12 residues. Germline CDR1 and CDR2: LNHNV and YYDKDF (reference sequence). CDR3 sequence reads: CATSREGTETFF. For the CDR3, the DNA is TGTGCCACCAGCAGAGAGGGGACTGAAACTTTCTTT.

This clonotype was counted many times. This chain connects TRBV19 to TRBJ2-5, with 9 bases that match TRBD2. Germline CDR1 LNHDA, CDR2 SQIVND (reference sequence). After removal of 3 bases from V and 5 bases from J, the junction contained 7 bases not matched to a gene. The CDR3 runs to 15 residues. The CDR3: CASSIGAGGLETQYF. In DNA, the CDR3 is TGTGCCAGTAGTATCGGAGCGGGGGGACTGGAGACCCAGTACTTC.

The chain joins TRBV11-2 to TRBJ2-7; 7 bases fit TRBD1. Germline V gene lookup returns CDR1 SGHAT and CDR2 FQNNGV. CDR3 length: 15 residues. Germline trimming cut 5 bases from V and 4 bases from J; bases unmatched to any gene: 11. CDR3 in DNA: TGTGCCAGCAGCGTCTCCGGAACAGGGGTATACGAGCAGTACTTC. It yields the protein CASSVSGTGVYEQYF.

This clonotype was found a few times. The DNA of the CDR3 is TGCGCCAGCAGCTTACCCAGGGAAGGCTACACCTTC. Amino acids: CASSLPREGYTF. The chain couples TRBV5-1 to TRBJ1-2, with D tentatively TRBD1 (5 bases). V was pared by 2 bases and J by 8 bases, with 10 bases between. Looked up from germline, CDR1 is SGHRS and CDR2 is YFSETQ. This CDR3 has 12 amino acids.

This clonotype was picked up many times. V is TRBV5-6 and J is TRBJ2-2; possibly TRBD2 for D (6 bases). The V gene's germline CDR1 is SGHDT and CDR2 YYEEEE. Trimming removed 2 bases from V and 3 bases from J, with 14 bases in between. The CDR3 has 16 amino acids. This CDR3 reads CASSFISSEYTGELFF. CDR3 coding DNA: TGTGCCAGCAGCTTTATATCTAGCGAGTACACCGGGGAGCTGTTTTTT. Combining the CDR3 with reference TRBV5-6 and TRBJ2-2 gives the whole variable domain DAGVTQSPTHLIKTRGQQVTLRCSPKSGHDTVSWYQQALGQGPQFIFQYYEEEERQRGNFPDRFSGHQFPNYSSELNVNALLLGDSALYLCASSFISSEYTGELFFGEGSRLTVL.

This clonotype appeared many times. The rearrangement uses TRBV13 and TRBJ1-5, with TRBD1 as a possible D gene (6 bases). The CDR3 consists of 14 residues. Trimming left V 4 bases short and J 4 bases short, with 11 bases between. Germline V gene data show CDR1 as PRHDT and CDR2 as FYEKMQ (reference sequence). The CDR3 DNA sequence: TGTGCCAGCAGCTGGGGGGCAGGGAATCAGCCCCAGCATTTT. Translation: CASSWGAGNQPQHF.

A word on this clonotype: One end of the junction is discordant with germline, which a read error may explain. V gene TRBV2 combines with J gene TRBJ1-2; D call uncertain. The CDR3 runs to 13 residues. Germline CDR1 SNHLY, CDR2 FYNNEI. The CDR3 here is CASRGRTSYGYTF. CDR3 DNA: TGTGCCAGCAGAGGGAGAACTTCCTATGGCTACACTTTC.